What follows are 9 T cell receptor beta chains derived from one specimen sequenced in a study of CD8+CD57+ T cells in acquired aplastic anemia. Patients picked for sequencing had shown CD8+CD57+ cell expansion detected by flow cytometry. The TCR beta profiling, which covered VDJ combination and CDR3 sequence, was carried out using genomic DNA as the template. TCRdb reprocessed the reads with MiXCR, giving one entry per CDR3 protein. The sample gives about 180,000 distinct CDR3 sequences, less than 65% of which show up once; about 39% is in the top ten. Sequenced input: sorted CD4+, CD8+, or CD8+CD57+ T cells (not recorded which) from PBMCs. The receptors here all came from a human donor with aplastic anemia.

The V and J genes are TRBV29-1 and TRBJ2-7, with 9 nucleotides matching TRBD2. The CDR3 runs 16 residues. Germline values: CDR1 SQVTM, CDR2 ANQGSEA. CDR3 sequence (DNA): TGCAGAGAACCTCCGGGACTAGCTTTTTTCTCCTACGAGCAGTACTTC. Its protein product is CREPPGLAFFSYEQYF.

Only a few counts were recorded for this clonotype. The chain combines TRBV15 with TRBJ2-5, with D maybe TRBD1 (5 bases). The CDR3 length is 14 residues. Trimming pared 2 bases from V and 4 bases from J, leaving 11 bases between. CDR1 is LNHNV, CDR2 YYDKDF, per germline (reference sequence). DNA of the CDR3: TGTGCCACCAGCAGACAGGGTCTCGGAGAGACCCAGTACTTC. Its protein product is CATSRQGLGETQYF.

The V gene is TRBV7-8, the J gene TRBJ2-7; no definite D call. Trimming shortened V by 4 bases and J by 2 bases, and 12 bases separated the two germline ends. The CDR3 is 14 residues long. Germline lookup yields CDR1 SGHVS and CDR2 FQNEAQ. The CDR3 DNA follows: TGTGCCAGCAGCTCGAAGGGCGGAACCTACGAGCAGTACTTC. Amino acid sequence: CASSSKGGTYEQYF.

This clonotype was seen a single time. This chain connects TRBV9 to TRBJ2-3; TRBD2 matches 15 bases. J gave up 6 bases and V 0 bases, and 5 bases lay outside the gene matches. CDR1 SGDLS and CDR2 YYNGEE come from the germline V gene. The CDR3 is 17 residues long. Here the CDR3 reads CASSVGWTSGRVDTQYF. In DNA form, the CDR3 reads TGTGCCAGCAGCGTAGGATGGACTAGCGGGAGGGTTGATACGCAGTATTTT.

As regards this clonotype: One junction end does not reproduce the germline sequence, and a read error may be involved. This chain joins TRBV12-3 or TRBV12-4 and TRBJ2-3; D unclear. The CDR3 runs 11 residues. CDR3 loop: CASSLLDTHYF. For the CDR3, the DNA is TGTGCCAGCAGTTTACTAGATACGCATTATTTT.

Turning to this clonotype: Since a much larger clone is just one base distant, this may be a read error. This likely comes from a read error, as the CDR3 has no conserved phenylalanine or tryptophan at its end. J is TRBJ1-4 and V is TRBV11-2; 9 nucleotides match TRBD1. The CDR3 has 15 residues. CDR1 and CDR2 from the germline V gene are SGHAT and FQNNGV. The V segment lost 5 bases and the J segment 8 bases; nucleotides outside the gene matches: 9. The CDR3 DNA sequence: TGTGCCAGCAGCCCAAGGGGGACAGGGCGCGAAAAACTGTTTCTT. Its protein product is CASSPRGTGREKLFL.

This clonotype was detected ten times or more. This chain connects TRBV20-1 to TRBJ2-7; 11 bases are shared with TRBD1. This CDR3 is 13 amino acids long. The V gene end was trimmed by 6 bases and the J gene end by 4 bases; junction bases not matched to a gene: 5. Germline CDR1 is DFQATT and CDR2 is SNEGSKA (reference sequence). CDR3 sequence reads: CSARDRGRYEQYF. DNA of the CDR3: TGCAGTGCCCGGGACAGGGGGAGATACGAGCAGTACTTC.

The genes are TRBV12-3 or TRBV12-4 and TRBJ2-7; TRBD2 is a possible D gene (5 bases). Trimming pared 8 bases from V and 6 bases from J, leaving 14 bases between. This CDR3 has 12 residues. CDR3 residues: CASVVKGSEQYF. Written as DNA, the CDR3 is TGTGCCAGCGTAGTTAAAGGGAGCGAGCAGTACTTC.

This clonotype has a handful of counts. The J gene is TRBJ1-2, the V gene TRBV14; D not resolved. This CDR3 is 13 amino acids long. In germline, CDR1 is SGHDN, CDR2 FVKESK. The germline V and J ends were trimmed by 4 bases and 1 base, with 7 bases remaining between them. The CDR3: CASSRDNNYGYTF. The CDR3 DNA follows: TGTGCCAGCAGCCGAGACAATAACTATGGCTACACCTTC. Filled out from reference TRBV14 and TRBJ1-2, the complete variable domain reads EAGVTQFPSHSVIEKGQTVTLRCDPISGHDNLYWYRRVMGKEIKFLLHFVKESKQDESGMPNNRFLAERTGGTYSTLKVQPAELEDSGVYFCASSRDNNYGYTFGSGTRLTVV.